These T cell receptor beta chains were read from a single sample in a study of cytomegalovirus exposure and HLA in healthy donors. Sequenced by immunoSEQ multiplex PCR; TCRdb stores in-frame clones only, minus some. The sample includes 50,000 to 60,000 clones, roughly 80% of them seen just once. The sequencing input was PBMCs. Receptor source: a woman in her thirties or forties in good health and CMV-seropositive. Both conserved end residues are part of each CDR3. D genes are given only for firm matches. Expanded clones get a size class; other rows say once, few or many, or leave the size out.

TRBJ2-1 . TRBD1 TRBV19 TGTGCCAGTAGTATAAGGACAGGGGGCTGGAATGAGCAGTTCTTC CASSIRTGGWNEQFF
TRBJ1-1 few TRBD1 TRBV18 TGTGCCAGCTCACCGACAGGGGGCGAAGCTTTCTTT CASSPTGGEAFF
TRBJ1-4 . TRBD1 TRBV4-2 TGTGCCAGCAGCCAAGCGGCGGTAGGACAGGCAAATGAAAAACTGTTTTTT CASSQAAVGQANEKLFF
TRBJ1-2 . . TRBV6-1 TGTGCCAGCAGTGAATCCGACAGGCTCCCCTATGGCTACACCTTC CASSESDRLPYGYTF
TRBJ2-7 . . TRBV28 TGTGCTTCCGAGGGTCCCCGCGGGCAGTACTTC CASEGPRGQYF
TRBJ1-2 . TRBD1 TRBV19 TGTGCCAGTAGTCCACGACAGGGAGACTATGGCTACACCTTC CASSPRQGDYGYTF
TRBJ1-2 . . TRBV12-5 TGTGCTAGTGGTTTGGTAACTGGACTTTATGGCTACACCTTC CASGLVTGLYGYTF
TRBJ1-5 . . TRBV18 TGTGCCAGCTCACCGAACGACAGAGGCAATCAGCCCCAGCATTTT CASSPNDRGNQPQHF
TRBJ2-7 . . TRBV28 TGTGCCAGCAACGCAGACAGAGACGAGCAGTACTTC CASNADRDEQYF
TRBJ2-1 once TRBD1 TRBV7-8 TGTGCCAGCAGCATCGGGACAGGGGTCCTCGATGAGCAGTTCTTC CASSIGTGVLDEQFF